Shown below are 15 T cell receptor beta chains from a single sample sequenced in a study of blood T cell repertoires in COVID-19. The data were produced by immunoSEQ multiplex PCR, yet TCRdb's version contains in-frame clones alone and is incomplete. The sample includes under 500,000 clones, around 89% of them seen just once. The sequenced sample consisted of peripheral blood. The receptors shown here come from a woman aged 30 to 39 with acute or convalescent COVID-19.

The chain has TRBV4-1 and TRBJ1-3; 7 bases fit TRBD1. V gave up 1 base and J gave up 0 bases; unmatched junction bases: 3. The CDR3 covers 16 residues. CDR1 and CDR2 from the germline V gene are MGHRA and YSYEKL. CDR3 residues: CASSQGQGDSGNTIYF. CDR3 coding DNA: TGCGCCAGCAGCCAAGGCCAGGGGGACTCTGGAAACACCATATATTTT.

V is TRBV19 and J is TRBJ1-1; TRBD1 aligns across 8 bases. Germline V gene sequence: CDR1 LNHDA, CDR2 SQIVND (reference sequence). This CDR3 spans 14 amino acids. The ends lost 4 bases at V and 5 bases at J; junction bases unmatched: 6. CDR3 bases: TGTGCCAGTAGTAGCGGACAGGGTTTAACTGAAGCTTTCTTT. Amino acid sequence: CASSSGQGLTEAFF.

The rearrangement uses TRBV29-1 and TRBJ2-1; D is uncertain. CDR3 size: 16 residues. The germline V gene encodes CDR1 SQVTM and CDR2 ANQGSEA. V lost 0 bases and J 0 bases, leaving 12 bases between the germline ends. The CDR3 DNA is TGCAGCGTTGAAGATCCCGGTAGGAGCTCCTACAATGAGCAGTTCTTC. It codes for CSVEDPGRSSYNEQFF.

This chain links TRBV11-2 with TRBJ2-7, with a weak D call TRBD1 (6 bases). The CDR3 extends over 13 amino acids. CDR1 and CDR2 from the germline V gene are SGHAT and FQNNGV. Trimming pared 5 bases from V and 2 bases from J, leaving 10 bases between. CDR3 in amino acids: CASSVGTTYEQYF. In nucleotides, the CDR3 is TGTGCCAGCAGCGTCGGGACAACCTACGAGCAGTACTTC.

This clone was seen a single time. The chain is built from TRBV19 and TRBJ1-2; a possible D gene is TRBD1 (6 bases). The germline V and J ends were trimmed by 5 bases and 4 bases, with 11 bases remaining between them. The CDR3 loop spans 13 amino acids. Per germline, CDR1 LNHDA and CDR2 SQIVND (reference sequence). The CDR3 DNA reads as TGTGCCAGTAGTCTCGGACAGAGCTATGGCTACACCTTC. Protein: CASSLGQSYGYTF. The complete variable domain, with remaining parts taken from reference TRBV19 and TRBJ1-2, reads DGGITQSPKYLFRKEGQNVTLSCEQNLNHDAMYWYRQDPGQGLRLIYYSQIVNDFQKGDIAEGYSVSREKKESFPLTVTSAQKNPTAFYLCASSLGQSYGYTFGSGTRLTVV.

The chain recombines TRBV6-5 with TRBJ2-7, with 9 bases lining up with TRBD1. From germline, CDR1 is MNHEY and CDR2 SVGAGI. The CDR3 has 14 residues. V gave up 4 bases and J gave up 6 bases; unmatched junction bases: 7. This chain's CDR3 is CASSSTGTGFEQYF. In nucleotides, the CDR3 is TGTGCCAGCAGTTCAACCGGGACAGGGTTCGAGCAGTACTTC.

This clone is a singleton in its sample. In nucleotides, the CDR3 is TGTGCCAGCAGCTTAGTCAGGGGGCTCTCTGGAAACACCATATATTTT. This encodes CASSLVRGLSGNTIYF. The rearrangement uses TRBV7-9 and TRBJ1-3, with TRBD1 matching 8 bases. CDR3 size: 16 residues. V was pared by 1 base and J by 0 bases, with 2 bases of the junction left unmatched. Germline CDR1 is SEHNR and CDR2 is FQNEAQ (reference sequence). Full variable domain (missing parts from reference TRBV7-9 and TRBJ1-3): DTGVSQNPRHKITKRGQNVTFRCDPISEHNRLYWYRQTLGQGPEFLTYFQNEAQLEKSRLLSDRFSAERPKGSFSTLEIQRTEQGDSAMYLCASSLVRGLSGNTIYFGEGSWLTVV.

This chain uses TRBV6-4 with TRBJ2-5; D perhaps matches TRBD2 (6 bases). Per the germline V gene, CDR1 is MRHNA and CDR2 is SNTAGT. V was trimmed by 2 bases and J by 5 bases, leaving 18 bases between them. The length of the CDR3 is 16 residues. The CDR3 DNA follows: TGTGCCAGCAGTGACCGATGTGTAGTCAGCGGGGAGACCCAGTACTTC. Translating it yields CASSDRCVVSGETQYF.

The chain links TRBV5-1 to TRBJ2-2; D call uncertain. Trimming took 4 bases from V and 0 from J, leaving 7 bases between them. CDR3 length: 14 amino acids. The germline gives CDR1 SGHRS, CDR2 YFSETQ. This CDR3 reads CASSPNSNTGELFF. The DNA of the CDR3 is TGCGCCAGCAGCCCAAATTCGAACACCGGGGAGCTGTTTTTT. Complete variable domain (other parts from reference TRBV5-1 and TRBJ2-2): KAGVTQTPRYLIKTRGQQVTLSCSPISGHRSVSWYQQTPGQGLQFLFEYFSETQRNKGNFPGRFSGRQFSNSRSEMNVSTLELGDSALYLCASSPNSNTGELFFGEGSRLTVL.

This chain links TRBV4-1 with TRBJ2-1; TRBD1 agrees at 12 bases. CDR1 and CDR2 from the germline V gene are MGHRA and YSYEKL. This CDR3 has 17 amino acids. With 0 bases clipped from V and 8 bases from J, the junction kept 8 bases outside the gene matches. In DNA, the CDR3 is TGCGCCAGCAGCCAAGATAGTGGGACAGGGGGCTTGCATGAGCAGTTCTTC. Translating gives CASSQDSGTGGLHEQFF.

This chain connects TRBV28 to TRBJ2-3, with D possibly being TRBD2 (6 bases). Germline-derived CDR1 and CDR2 are MDHEN and SYDVKM. V was clipped by 7 bases and J by 2 bases, with 16 bases between them. This CDR3 region has 15 residues. The CDR3 DNA follows: TGTGCCAGCACTCGGACTACCTCCGTCACAGATACGCAGTATTTT. Its translation: CASTRTTSVTDTQYF.

V gene TRBV10-3 combines with J gene TRBJ1-3; 8 bases are shared with TRBD1. Trimming at V came to 8 bases and at J to 0 bases, leaving 6 bases not matched to a gene. CDR3 size: 15 residues. The germline V gene encodes CDR1 ENHRY and CDR2 SYGVKD. The CDR3 is CAIGADRVSGNTIYF. In DNA form, the CDR3 reads TGTGCCATCGGCGCGGACAGGGTCTCTGGAAACACCATATATTTT.

The gene calls are TRBV12-3 or TRBV12-4 and TRBJ2-1; TRBD1 agrees at 9 bases. The CDR3 consists of 12 residues. V trimming: 6 bases; J trimming: 15 bases; junction bases outside the gene matches: 9. Here the CDR3 DNA reads TGTGCCAGCAGCTTGGGAACAGGGGGCTGGTTCTTC. Residues: CASSLGTGGWFF.

This clone appeared once. In the same sample, other DNA sequences code for this CDR3. The chain recombines TRBV4-2 with TRBJ2-7, with 8 bases lining up with TRBD2. Trimming took 0 bases from V and 2 from J; bases not matched to a gene: 3. This CDR3 is built from 15 residues. Germline CDR1 reads LGHNA; CDR2 reads YNFKEQ. The CDR3 region has the DNA TGTGCCAGCAGCCAAGAACGGGGGGGACCCTACGAGCAGTACTTC. Its translation is CASSQERGGPYEQYF.

The genes are TRBV29-1 and TRBJ1-2, with TRBD1 identical over 12 bases. The CDR3 has 16 residues. Germline values: CDR1 SQVTM, CDR2 ANQGSEA. Unmatched junction bases numbered 10, after V lost 6 bases and J lost 2 bases. For the CDR3, the DNA is TGCAGCGTACCCCCGGGACAGGGGGCGGGGAACTATGGCTACACCTTC. Translation: CSVPPGQGAGNYGYTF.